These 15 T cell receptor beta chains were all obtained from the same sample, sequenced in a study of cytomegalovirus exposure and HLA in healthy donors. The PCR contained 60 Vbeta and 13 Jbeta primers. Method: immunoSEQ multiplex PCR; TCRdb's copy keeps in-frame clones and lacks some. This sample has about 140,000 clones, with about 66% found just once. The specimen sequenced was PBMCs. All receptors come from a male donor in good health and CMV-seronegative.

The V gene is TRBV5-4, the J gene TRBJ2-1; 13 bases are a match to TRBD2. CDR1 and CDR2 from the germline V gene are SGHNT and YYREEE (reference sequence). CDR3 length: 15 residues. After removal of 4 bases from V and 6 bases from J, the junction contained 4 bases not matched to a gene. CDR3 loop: CASSGTSGVTNEQFF. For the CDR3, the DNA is TGTGCCAGCAGCGGGACTAGCGGGGTTACCAATGAGCAGTTCTTC.

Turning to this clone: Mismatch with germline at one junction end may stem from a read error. The CDR3 here is CASSDGWTYGYPF. The CDR3 DNA sequence: TGTGCCAGCAGCGATGGATGGACTTATGGCTACCCCTTC. V is TRBV5-4 and J is TRBJ1-2; D remains ambiguous. Per germline, CDR1 SGHNT and CDR2 YYREEE (reference sequence). The CDR3 spans 13 residues.

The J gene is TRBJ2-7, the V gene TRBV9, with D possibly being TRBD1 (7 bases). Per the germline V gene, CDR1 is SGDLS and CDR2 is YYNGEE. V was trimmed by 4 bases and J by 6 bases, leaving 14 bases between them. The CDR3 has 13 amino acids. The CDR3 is CASSLRQGGEQYF. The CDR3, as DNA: TGTGCCAGCAGCCTAAGACAGGGAGGCGAGCAGTACTTC.

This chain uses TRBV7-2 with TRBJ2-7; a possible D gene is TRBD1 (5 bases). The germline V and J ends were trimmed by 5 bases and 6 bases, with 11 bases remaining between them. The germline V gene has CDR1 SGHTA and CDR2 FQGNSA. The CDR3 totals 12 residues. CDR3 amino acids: CASSRDSREQYF. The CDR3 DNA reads TGTGCCAGCAGCCGAGACAGCCGCGAGCAGTACTTC. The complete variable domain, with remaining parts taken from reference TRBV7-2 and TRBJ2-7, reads GAGVSQSPSNKVTEKGKDVELRCDPISGHTALYWYRQSLGQGLEFLIYFQGNSAPDKSGLPSDRFSAERTGGSVSTLTIQRTQQEDSAVYLCASSRDSREQYFGPGTRLTVT.

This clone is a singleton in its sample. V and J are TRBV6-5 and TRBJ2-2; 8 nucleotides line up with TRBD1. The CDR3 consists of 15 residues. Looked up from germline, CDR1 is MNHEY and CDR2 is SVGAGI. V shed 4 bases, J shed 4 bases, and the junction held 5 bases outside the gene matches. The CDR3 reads CASSLQGAGTGELFF. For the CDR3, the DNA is TGTGCCAGCAGTTTGCAGGGGGCGGGCACCGGGGAGCTGTTTTTT.

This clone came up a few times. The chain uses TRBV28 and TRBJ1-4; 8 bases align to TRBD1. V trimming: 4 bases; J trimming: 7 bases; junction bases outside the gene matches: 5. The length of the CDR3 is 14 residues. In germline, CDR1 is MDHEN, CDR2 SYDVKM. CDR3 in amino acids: CASSSPDRGEKLFF. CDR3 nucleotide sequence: TGTGCCAGCAGTTCCCCCGACAGGGGTGAAAAACTGTTTTTT.

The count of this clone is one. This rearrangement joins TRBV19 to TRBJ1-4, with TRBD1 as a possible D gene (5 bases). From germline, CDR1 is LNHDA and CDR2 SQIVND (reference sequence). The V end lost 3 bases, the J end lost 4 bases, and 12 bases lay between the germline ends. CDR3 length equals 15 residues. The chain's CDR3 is CASSISGLLNEKLFF. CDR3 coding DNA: TGTGCCAGTAGTATTTCGGGACTCCTTAATGAAAAACTGTTTTTT.

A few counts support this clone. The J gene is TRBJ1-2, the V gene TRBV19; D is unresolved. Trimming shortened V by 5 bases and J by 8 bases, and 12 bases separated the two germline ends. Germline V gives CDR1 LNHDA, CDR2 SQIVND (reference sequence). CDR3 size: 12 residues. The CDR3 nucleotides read TGTGCCAGTAGTTTTCATCCGGGGGGCTACACCTTC. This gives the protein CASSFHPGGYTF.

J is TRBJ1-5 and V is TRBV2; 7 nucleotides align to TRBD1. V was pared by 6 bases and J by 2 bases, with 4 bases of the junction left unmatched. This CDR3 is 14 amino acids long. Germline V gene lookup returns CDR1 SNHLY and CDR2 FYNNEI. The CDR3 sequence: CASSDRVGNQPQHF. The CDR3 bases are TGTGCCAGCAGCGACAGGGTCGGCAATCAGCCCCAGCATTTT.

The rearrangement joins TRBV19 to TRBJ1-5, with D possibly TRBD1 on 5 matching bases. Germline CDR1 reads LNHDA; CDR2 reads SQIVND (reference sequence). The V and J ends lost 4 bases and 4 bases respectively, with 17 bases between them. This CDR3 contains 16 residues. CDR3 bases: TGTGCCAGTAGTACCCTGGGGGGGGGAACTAATCAGCCCCAGCATTTT. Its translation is CASSTLGGGTNQPQHF.

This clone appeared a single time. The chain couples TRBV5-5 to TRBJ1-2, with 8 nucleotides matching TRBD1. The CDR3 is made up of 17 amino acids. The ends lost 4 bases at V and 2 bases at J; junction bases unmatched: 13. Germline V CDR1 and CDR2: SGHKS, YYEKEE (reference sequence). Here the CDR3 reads CASSPGGQGARNYGYTF. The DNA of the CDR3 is TGTGCCAGCAGCCCCGGAGGTCAGGGGGCAAGAAACTATGGCTACACCTTC.

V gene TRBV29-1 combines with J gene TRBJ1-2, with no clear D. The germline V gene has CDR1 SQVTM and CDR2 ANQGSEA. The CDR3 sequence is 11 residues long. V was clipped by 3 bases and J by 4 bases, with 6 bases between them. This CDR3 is CSVDGSYGYTF. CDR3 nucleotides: TGCAGCGTTGATGGGAGCTATGGCTACACCTTC. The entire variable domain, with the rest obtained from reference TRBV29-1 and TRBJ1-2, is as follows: SAVISQKPSRDICQRGTSLTIQCQVDSQVTMMFWYRQQPGQSLTLIATANQGSEATYESGFVIDKFPISRPNLTFSTLTVSNMSPEDSSIYLCSVDGSYGYTFGSGTRLTVV.

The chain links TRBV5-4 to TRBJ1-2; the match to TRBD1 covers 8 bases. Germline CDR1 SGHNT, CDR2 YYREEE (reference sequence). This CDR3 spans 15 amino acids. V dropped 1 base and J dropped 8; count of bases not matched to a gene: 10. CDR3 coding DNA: TGTGCCAGCAGCTTGTTTGACAGGGGAGACTCCGGCTACACCTTC. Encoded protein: CASSLFDRGDSGYTF.

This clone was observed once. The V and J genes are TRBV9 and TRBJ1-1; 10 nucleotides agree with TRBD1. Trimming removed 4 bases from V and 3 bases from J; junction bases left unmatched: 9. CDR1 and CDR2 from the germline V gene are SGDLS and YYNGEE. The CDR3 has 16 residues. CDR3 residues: CASSQRGTGVYTEAFF. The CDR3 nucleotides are TGTGCCAGCAGCCAAAGAGGGACAGGGGTATACACTGAAGCTTTCTTT.

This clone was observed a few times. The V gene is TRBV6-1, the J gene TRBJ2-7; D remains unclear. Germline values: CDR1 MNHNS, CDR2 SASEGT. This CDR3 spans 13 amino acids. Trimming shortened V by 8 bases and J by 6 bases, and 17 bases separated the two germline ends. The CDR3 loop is CASWEGLQIEQYF. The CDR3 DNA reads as TGTGCCAGCTGGGAAGGGCTTCAGATCGAGCAGTACTTC.